This T cell receptor beta chain was identified in a study of OX40 agonist ivuxolimab in advanced cancers. Across the whole study: Every patient in dose escalation had hepatocellular carcinoma, melanoma, renal cell or head and neck cancer. Partial responses were seen in three patients, one with hepatocellular carcinoma and two with cutaneous melanoma. Findings and limits, study-wide: Which antigen the expanded peripheral T cells recognized is unknown.

Systemic immunosuppression or autoimmune disease history was grounds to exclude patients. Trimming stripped 3 bases from V and 3 bases from J, with 8 bases between. The CDR3 spans 13 residues. CDR1 and CDR2 from the germline V gene are KGHSH and LQKENI. Here immunoSEQ multiplex PCR was the method, and the copy in TCRdb shows in-frame clones only, minus some. The data show fewer than 40,000 clones, roughly 80% seen once. This clone has more than one count but fewer than ten. Antigen unknown. The TCR was taken from an adult with an advanced solid tumor such as melanoma, head and neck, liver or kidney cancer. The chain combines TRBV18 with TRBJ2-5; no clear D. The specimen was CD4+ or CD8+ T cells sorted from blood, collected in a trial of the OX40 agonist ivuxolimab. DNA for the CDR3: TGTGCCAGCTCACCTGGCCAGAAAGAGACCCAGTACTTC. Translating it yields CASSPGQKETQYF.